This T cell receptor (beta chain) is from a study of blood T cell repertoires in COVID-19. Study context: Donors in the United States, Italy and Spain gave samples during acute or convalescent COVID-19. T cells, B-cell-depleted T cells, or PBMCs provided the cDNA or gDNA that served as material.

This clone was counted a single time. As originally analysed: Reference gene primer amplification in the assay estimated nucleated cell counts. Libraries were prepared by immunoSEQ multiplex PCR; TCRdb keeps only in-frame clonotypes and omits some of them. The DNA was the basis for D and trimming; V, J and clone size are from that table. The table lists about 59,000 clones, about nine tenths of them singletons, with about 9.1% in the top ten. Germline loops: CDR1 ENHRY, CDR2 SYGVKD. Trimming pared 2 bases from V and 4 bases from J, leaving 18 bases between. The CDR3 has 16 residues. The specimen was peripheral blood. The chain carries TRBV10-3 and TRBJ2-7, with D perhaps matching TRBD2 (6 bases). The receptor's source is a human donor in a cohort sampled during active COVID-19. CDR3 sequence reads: CAISEAGRAGGYEQYF. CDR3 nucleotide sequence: TGTGCCATCAGTGAGGCGGGTCGAGCGGGCGGATACGAGCAGTACTTC.